This T cell receptor (beta chain) was profiled in a study of PD-1 blockade in classical Hodgkin lymphoma. J lost 6 bases, V lost 3 bases, and 5 bases had no gene match. Germline values: CDR1 GTSNPN, CDR2 SVGIG (reference sequence). This CDR3 comprises 14 residues. Profiled with immunoSEQ multiplex PCR; TCRdb holds only in-frame clones, not every one. This sample has more than 14,000 clones, with less than 80% found just once. This clone is classed as large. Its target is unknown. Whole-study results and caveats: Repertoire differences have undefined causes, possibly disease activity or prior therapy. Those achieving complete response showed baseline diversity like newly diagnosed patients.

Following autologous stem cell transplantation, relapse occurred in every patient, and exposure to brentuximab vedotin varied. Specimen: peripheral blood mononuclear cells (PBMCs), collected at baseline. The source is a human donor with classical Hodgkin lymphoma. This chain links TRBV30 with TRBJ2-7; 13 bases align to TRBD2. CDR3 nucleotides: TGTGCCTGGAGAGAAGGACTAGCGGGAGCCGAGCAGTACTTC. This gives the protein CAWREGLAGAEQYF.